Listed here is a single T cell receptor beta chain. No cognate antigen has been identified for it. Base qualities are missing; no much larger clone stands one base away. At one collaborating source in Seattle, patients were enrolled during active infection and were followed longitudinally through the course of disease. The collaborating institutions used their own protocols to collect whole blood in K2EDTA tubes. For TCRbeta analysis, collaborators shipped samples in one of three forms: frozen whole blood, isolated PBMCs, or DNA extracted from either of those sample types. These data are taken from a study of blood T cell repertoires in COVID-19 (dated by TCRdb to the early 2020s). About the investigation overall: Samples from collaborators originated in the United States, Italy and Spain and spanned both the acute and convalescent phases of COVID-19. A de-identified subject ID, COVID-19 status, age in years and sex were almost always included in the sample metadata. Where available, HLA class I and class II types were taken from metadata supplied by the sample provider and were not determined by assay-based typing. The prospective study material was composed of cDNA or gDNA derived from T cells, B-cell-depleted T cells, or PBMCs. Samples were obtained from the ongoing ImmuneRACE study (first 160 participants) and from over 1,000 subjects provided by 6 global collaborators. Subjects who had been exposed to COVID-19, were actively infected with it, or had recovered from it provided the deeply sampled blood TCRbeta repertoires that made up the dataset. The repertoires were released in a freely available public database intended as a resource for research on the immune response to SARS-CoV-2.

TCRbeta CDR3 regions were amplified from genomic DNA by means of the immunoSEQ Assay, a bias-controlled multiplex PCR. As for the original processing: Nucleated cell counts per sample were estimated from amplification of reference gene primers within the assay. To quantify the absolute abundance of each unique TCRbeta CDR3 rearrangement, sequence reads were collapsed and filtered. For each sample, productive Simpson clonality was calculated by taking the square root of Simpson's diversity index across productive rearrangements. This immuneACCESS table, as held by TCRdb, lists in-frame sequences with V and J called but not all clones. Of the missing ones, under half trace to an unresolved V gene in checked studies; the others have no known cause. That table furnishes V, J and clone size, whereas the DNA furnished D and trimming. The sample table records under 200,000 clones; about 82% of these occur just once. The ten largest clones represent 0.9% to 0.95% of the sample.

The investigation overall reported the following: How much clinical and demographic metadata was included differed by source and by participant, and the metadata was provided uncurated.

V is clipped by 5 bases and J by 7 bases, and the sequence between their germline boundaries is 14 bases long. From cysteine to phenylalanine, the CDR3 is 13 amino acids long. Only CDR3 DNA remains: 39 bases, in frame from the first base. CDR1 LNHNV and CDR2 YYDKDF are derived from the germline V gene (reference sequence). Sequences were obtained from peripheral blood. The TCR was taken from a man aged 60-69 years with COVID-19, enrolled during active disease. Here the chain combines TRBV15 and TRBJ1-2, with the D gene not confidently named. The CDR3 corresponds to CATSLQVGVGYTF. Read as DNA, the sequence is TGTGCCACCAGCCTACAAGTGGGAGTTGGCTACACCTTC.